This record concerns one T cell receptor (beta chain) sequence. Generated by immunoSEQ multiplex PCR, the TCRdb table keeps only in-frame clones and is missing some. The profile shows some 50,000 clones, 69% of them singletons. Per germline, CDR1 SGHRS and CDR2 YFSETQ. V gave up 0 bases and J gave up 6 bases, with 15 bases separating them. The CDR3 has 15 amino acids. This sample was taken from a study of cytotoxic CD8 clonotypes in ibrutinib-treated CLL. Cryopreserved PBMCs supplied 2 to 2.5 micrograms of genomic DNA for TCR beta libraries. J is TRBJ1-2 and V is TRBV5-1; D is perhaps TRBD1 (6 bases). This sample comprised PBMCs, obtained after 12 months of ibrutinib treatment. This sequence originates from a human donor with chronic lymphocytic leukemia. The CDR3 DNA is TGCGCCAGCAGCTTGGAGGGACACCTCATAGATGGCTACACCTTC. The encoded protein is CASSLEGHLIDGYTF.